The T cell receptor beta chain described here comes from a study of blood T cell repertoires in COVID-19 (dated by TCRdb to 2020 to 2022). Background for the entire study: Samples from collaborators originated in the United States, Italy and Spain and spanned both the acute and convalescent phases of COVID-19. The prospective study material was composed of cDNA or gDNA derived from T cells, B-cell-depleted T cells, or PBMCs. Subjects who had been exposed to COVID-19, were actively infected with it, or had recovered from it provided the deeply sampled blood TCRbeta repertoires that made up the dataset. The repertoires were made available in a free public database intended to serve as a resource for research on the immune response to SARS-CoV-2. Samples came from the ongoing ImmuneRACE study (first 160 participants) plus 1,254 subjects from 6 global collaborators. A de-identified subject ID, COVID-19 status, age in years and sex were almost always included in the sample metadata. Where available, HLA class I and class II types were taken from metadata supplied by the sample provider and were not determined by assay-based typing.

In the case of this clone: The antigen this receptor binds is unknown. Qualities for individual bases were not recorded, and no much larger clone is one base off.

Study-level results and caveats: The amount of clinical and demographic metadata varied by source and participant and was provided uncurated.

TCRbeta CDR3 regions were amplified from genomic DNA using the immunoSEQ Assay, a bias-controlled multiplex PCR. Per the source publication's procedure: Nucleated cell counts per sample were estimated from amplification of reference gene primers within the assay. To quantify the absolute abundance of each unique TCRbeta CDR3 rearrangement, sequence reads were collapsed and filtered. Productive Simpson clonality was computed per sample as the square root of Simpson's diversity index over productive rearrangements. What TCRdb holds here is the immuneACCESS table cut down to in-frame rearrangements. Part of the clones is not present; checked against another copy, under half of the missing clones reflect an unresolved V gene, and the others are unexplained. The DNA was the basis for D and trimming; V, J and clone size are from that table. For this sample there are over 150,000 clones; roughly 86% appear just once. Of the sample, under 3.5% falls within the top ten clones.

There are 16 amino acids in the CDR3, from cysteine to phenylalanine inclusive. Only the CDR3 DNA is retained, 48 bases long and in frame from the first base. V is reduced by 5 bases and J by 4 bases, leaving a spacing of 15 bases between them. The germline V gene gives CDR1 as SGHTA and CDR2 as FQGNSA. In Seattle, one collaborating source enrolled patients while the infection was active and tracked those patients longitudinally over the course of disease. The collaborating institutions used their own protocols to collect whole blood in K2EDTA tubes. Collaborator samples were shipped for TCRbeta analysis as frozen whole blood, isolated PBMCs, or DNA extracted from either sample type.

The sequence is built from TRBV7-2 and TRBJ1-6, with a weak D call of TRBD1 (6 bases match). The sequence derives from an elderly woman with COVID-19, enrolled during active disease. Material: peripheral blood. The base sequence is TGTGCCAGCAGCCCCCTCTTCAGGGGATATAATTCACCCCTCCACTTT. This encodes CASSPLFRGYNSPLHF.